This T cell receptor beta chain derives from a study of shared clonotypes between healthy human individuals. Findings and limits, study-wide: Only blood underwent sampling, and tissue repertoires likely differ.

Only in-frame clones appear in the TCRdb table, and some are missing; sequencing was by immunoSEQ multiplex PCR. The data show about 2 million clones, 85% to 95% seen once. To note about this clone: The antigen remains undetermined.

Healthy HIV-negative adults without recent acute infections or vaccinations served as donors. Germline V gives CDR1 MGHDK, CDR2 SYGVNS. The V end lost 3 bases, the J end lost 7 bases, and 7 bases lay between the germline ends. The CDR3 has 12 amino acids. Sample: naive CD4+ T cells sorted from blood. Subset denoted: CD45RA+ positively selected. The chain uses TRBV25-1 and TRBJ2-4, with unresolved D. This receptor was taken from a man between 18 and 29 years old in good health. The chain's CDR3 is CASSDFSNIQYF. CDR3 in DNA: TGTGCCAGCAGTGATTTCTCGAACATTCAGTACTTC.